This T cell receptor beta chain is drawn from a study of long-term antiretroviral therapy in people with HIV (dated by TCRdb to the early 2020s). About the full investigation: The earliest samples were collected about a decade before the 2015 WHO recommendation for immediate ART, when ART was typically delayed until CD4 counts fell. A retrospective serial study tested whether ART initiation and durable HIV suppression were associated with changes in peripheral blood TRB repertoire composition and diversity. A total of about 190 cryopreserved PBMC samples were contributed to the cohort by 30 adults with confirmed HIV infection, with samples collected serially over a mean of approximately six years (range 1-12). Of the approximately 30 participants with HIV, some 12 were female. Test extractions of a monoclonal T-cell line alongside 30 to 35 polyclonal samples showed no cross-contamination during QIAcube processing.

Sequencing of the TRB variable region was done with the immunoSEQ hsTCRB v3.0 assay at survey level resolution. The targeted TRB sequencing depth was roughly 40,000-50,000 T-cell genomes per sample. TRB libraries were pooled and sequenced on an Illumina MiSeq using a v3 150-cycle kit. The paper's data handling went like this. Analysis of repertoires was carried out in R inside a reproducible Nextflow workflow spanning QC, data transformation and analysis. LymphoSeq2, an R package for exploring AIRR-Seq data, was used to implement the custom analyses. After excluding a handful of samples that yielded fewer than 5000 total TRB sequences, 150 to 200 HIV repertoires remained for analysis. Of the 188 retained HIV repertoires, over 55 were collected before and 120 to 130 after ART initiation. Repertoires were downsampled to 5000 TRB nucleotide sequences, with summary statistics averaged over 100 downsampling iterations. TRB sequences were retained for analysis only if CDR3 regions of at least seven amino acids were present. Diversity was assessed using a clonality score derived from Shannon entropy and using the Gini coefficient. In repertoire networks, the top 5000 CDR3 amino acid sequences were linked whenever an edit distance of one separated two sequences. Antigen specificity groups and MHC restriction were predicted for TRB CDR3 amino acid sequences with GLIPH2. To flag known CMV, EBV, HIV or tissue antigen associations, CDR3 amino acid sequences were matched against VDJdb and McPAS-TCR. Pre-ART, post-ART and control groups were compared with Wilcoxon signed-rank tests and Holm-Bonferroni correction. TCRdb re-hosts the immuneACCESS table, in-frame sequences only. Its copies lack some clones; in the studies checked, an unresolved V gene accounts for under half of them, and the cause for the rest is not known. The DNA was the basis for D and trimming; V, J and clone size are from that table. A total of some 34,000 clones appear in this sample, roughly 95% of them only once. The ten largest account for 2.4% of the sample.

This clone has just one count. Its antigen is not yet known. No qualities accompany the bases; no much larger clone lies one base away. At the junction V is shortened by 1 base and J by 6 bases, with 5 bases in between. The CDR3 runs 12 amino acids, cysteine and phenylalanine included. Of the read, only the CDR3 DNA is kept; its 36 bases are in frame from base 1. CDR1 and CDR2 are read off the germline V gene as SGDLS and YYNGEE. Participants were included only if at least one PBMC sample before ART initiation and at least two post-ART samples were available. All participants with HIV were treated in the United States of America. Before DNA extraction, cryopreserved samples containing about 0.9-10 million PBMC were thawed and washed. At the time of the earliest PBMC sample, participants with HIV were aged between roughly 20 and 55 years. PBMC samples were contributed by each participant from 1-4 timepoints before ART initiation and 2-8 timepoints after ART initiation, with a median of 7 samples. Serial HIV viral load, CD4+ T-cell count, ART history and demographic data were obtained for every participant. Genomic DNA was extracted from unsorted PBMC with a Qiagen kit on a QIAcube, with processing performed in batches of 12 samples.

Overall study outcomes, separate from this receptor: Because pre-ART samples had limited cell numbers, unsorted PBMC were profiled rather than sorted CD4+ and CD8+ T cells. Inferences about post-ART repertoire changes are limited because no data were available on ART adherence, viral resistance or therapy changes. At every time point, the repertoire was dominated by expanded TRB clones first identified before ART initiation, although this dominance fluctuated and, in many PLHIV, declined after ART. ART initiation was associated with a significant increase in TRB diversity, but diversity stayed significantly below transplant donor controls even after long-term ART. Because PBMC availability was limited, only the TCR beta chain was sequenced, with no alpha chain pairing. Samples dated from 2004 to 2017, and the ART regimens used may be less effective than current ones. CDR3 length ranges in HIV repertoires were narrower than in controls, and network structure suggested an antigen-experienced repertoire with only a slight naive shift after ART.

The sequenced sample was unsorted PBMCs, obtained 6.6 years after starting antiretroviral therapy. This chain joins TRBV9 to TRBJ2-1, with the D gene uncertain. The sequence derives from a man aged 25-40 years with HIV. The DNA sequence is TGTGCCAGCAGCGTAAAGGTCAATGAGCAGTTCTTC. This sequence encodes CASSVKVNEQFF. Where the CDR3 stops, the reference TRBV9 and TRBJ2-1 genes take over; the full variable domain is DSGVTQTPKHLITATGQRVTLRCSPRSGDLSVYWYQQSLDQGLQFLIQYYNGEERAKGNILERFSAQQFPDLHSELNLSSLELGDSALYFCASSVKVNEQFFGPGTRLTVL.